This is a list of T cell receptor beta chains from one sample in a study of T-cell memory formation after mild COVID-19. TCRdb analysed the 5' RACE reads with MiXCR anew, one entry per CDR3 protein. The profile shows 68,000 or so distinct CDR3 sequences, 16% of them singletons. Specimen: PBMCs or a T cell subset sorted from them (not recorded which). These TCRs come from an adult woman who had mild COVID-19 (a few samples of this study predate the infection). Cell type and time point are not known. Both conserved end residues are part of each CDR3. Each record gives: clone size, D gene, V gene, J gene, CDR3 protein, CDR3 DNA. D genes are given only for firm matches. Not all rows give a size; the values are once, few, many and, for expanded clones, a class.

clone_size: .
d_call: TRBD1
v_call: TRBV5-1
j_call: TRBJ2-2
cdr3_aa: CASRGDSNTGELFF
cdr3_nt: TGCGCCAGCAGGGGGGACAGTAACACCGGGGAGCTGTTTTTT

clone_size: few
d_call: TRBD2
v_call: TRBV14
j_call: TRBJ2-1
cdr3_aa: CASSQHWGGPRFGNEQFF
cdr3_nt: TGTGCCAGCAGCCAGCACTGGGGGGGACCAAGATTCGGCAATGAGCAGTTCTTC

clone_size: few
d_call: .
v_call: TRBV18
j_call: TRBJ2-3
cdr3_aa: CASSPPRDYTDTQYF
cdr3_nt: TGTGCCAGCTCACCACCCCGGGATTACACAGATACGCAGTATTTT

clone_size: .
d_call: TRBD1
v_call: TRBV5-5
j_call: TRBJ2-7
cdr3_aa: CASSGTGYSYEQYF
cdr3_nt: TGTGCCAGCAGCGGGACAGGGTACTCCTACGAGCAGTACTTC

clone_size: .
d_call: .
v_call: TRBV6-5
j_call: TRBJ2-3
cdr3_aa: CASSPQRLGGTDTQYF
cdr3_nt: TGTGCCAGCAGCCCCCAACGTCTAGGAGGCACAGATACGCAGTATTTT

clone_size: few
d_call: TRBD2
v_call: TRBV7-9
j_call: TRBJ2-1
cdr3_aa: CASRSASGGEYNEQFF
cdr3_nt: TGTGCCAGCAGGTCCGCTAGCGGGGGGGAATACAATGAGCAGTTCTTC

clone_size: .
d_call: .
v_call: TRBV4-1
j_call: TRBJ2-1
cdr3_aa: CASSHYQGGYNEQFF
cdr3_nt: TGCGCCAGCAGCCATTATCAGGGGGGATACAATGAGCAGTTCTTC

clone_size: .
d_call: TRBD2
v_call: TRBV20-1
j_call: TRBJ2-1
cdr3_aa: CSARVGLAGPSYNEQFF
cdr3_nt: TGCAGTGCTAGAGTAGGGCTAGCGGGACCCTCCTACAATGAGCAGTTCTTC

clone_size: few
d_call: .
v_call: TRBV4-3
j_call: TRBJ2-7
cdr3_aa: CASSQYGGAYEQYF
cdr3_nt: TGCGCCAGCAGCCAGTATGGGGGAGCCTACGAGCAGTACTTC

clone_size: .
d_call: TRBD1
v_call: TRBV6-5
j_call: TRBJ2-7
cdr3_aa: CASSYAYRGLGEQYF
cdr3_nt: TGTGCCAGCAGTTACGCCTACAGGGGGCTAGGCGAGCAGTACTTC

clone_size: .
d_call: .
v_call: TRBV10-3
j_call: TRBJ1-1
cdr3_aa: CAISESLQGTEAFF
cdr3_nt: TGTGCCATCAGTGAGTCCCTCCAGGGGACTGAAGCTTTCTTT

clone_size: few
d_call: .
v_call: TRBV12-3/TRBV12-4
j_call: TRBJ2-2
cdr3_aa: CASSFHQGNTGELFF
cdr3_nt: TGTGCCAGCAGTTTTCATCAGGGGAACACCGGGGAGCTGTTTTTT

clone_size: .
d_call: .
v_call: TRBV7-7
j_call: TRBJ2-3
cdr3_aa: CASSPTPTDTQYF
cdr3_nt: TGTGCCAGCAGCCCCACCCCCACAGATACGCAGTATTTT

clone_size: few
d_call: .
v_call: TRBV12-3/TRBV12-4
j_call: TRBJ2-1
cdr3_aa: CASSLDGWREQFF
cdr3_nt: TGTGCCAGCAGTTTAGACGGCTGGAGGGAGCAGTTCTTC

clone_size: .
d_call: .
v_call: TRBV4-1
j_call: TRBJ2-7
cdr3_aa: CASSQDREGYEQYF
cdr3_nt: TGCGCCAGCAGCCAAGATAGGGAAGGCTACGAGCAGTACTTC

clone_size: .
d_call: .
v_call: TRBV7-8
j_call: TRBJ2-1
cdr3_aa: CASSLQVGVGEQFF
cdr3_nt: TGTGCCAGCAGCTTACAAGTGGGTGTGGGGGAGCAGTTCTTC